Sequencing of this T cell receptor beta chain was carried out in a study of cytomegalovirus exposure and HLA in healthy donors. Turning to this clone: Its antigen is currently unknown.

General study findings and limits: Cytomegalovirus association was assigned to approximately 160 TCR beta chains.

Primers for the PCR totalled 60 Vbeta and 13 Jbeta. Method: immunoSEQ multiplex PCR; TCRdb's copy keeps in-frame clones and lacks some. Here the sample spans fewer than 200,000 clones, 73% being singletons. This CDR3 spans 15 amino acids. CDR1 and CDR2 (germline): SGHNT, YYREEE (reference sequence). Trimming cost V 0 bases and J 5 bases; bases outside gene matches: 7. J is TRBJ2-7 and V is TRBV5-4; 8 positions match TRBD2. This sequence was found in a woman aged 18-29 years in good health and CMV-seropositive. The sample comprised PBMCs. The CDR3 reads CASSLESGGPHEQYF. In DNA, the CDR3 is TGTGCCAGCAGCTTGGAAAGCGGGGGCCCCCACGAGCAGTACTTC.